The 25 T cell receptor beta chains below come from one sample, sequenced in a study (dated by TCRdb to between 2015 and 2017). Receptors were amplified or captured by 5' RACE. Sequenced on an Illumina MiSeq. In-frame beta chains were kept once TCRdb had trimmed the public reads at Q25 with fastp and called clones with MiXCR. Rows matching on CDR3 protein sequence are summarized as one entry with the most common DNA and genes. Within this sample are approximately 42,000 distinct CDR3 sequences, with just under 30% of them counted one time only. The top ten clonotypes cover 3.5% to 4.5% of the sample. Sequencing was done on a sample of memory CD4+ T cells sorted from a lymph node. The cell subset or site label corresponds to: memory CD4+ T cells, CD4+CD45RO+CD25-. These receptors all come from a female donor with breast cancer.

The chain recombines TRBV20-1 with TRBJ2-5; either TRBD1 or TRBD2 may supply D (5 bases each). The CDR3 extends over 13 amino acids. Germline assignment: CDR1 DFQATT and CDR2 SNEGSKA (reference sequence). The V end was cut by 7 bases, the J end by 5 bases, with 17 bases between. The CDR3: CSEWGPKGETQYF. In DNA, the CDR3 is TGCAGTGAATGGGGACCCAAGGGGGAGACCCAGTACTTC.

The rearrangement links TRBV7-9 to TRBJ2-7; D possibly corresponds to TRBD1 (5 bases). CDR1 and CDR2 (germline): SEHNR, FQNEAQ (reference sequence). V was shortened by 3 bases and J by 7 bases, with 16 bases between the two germline ends. CDR3 length equals 14 residues. In DNA, the CDR3 is TGTGCCAGCAGCTTGTCAGGGATTATGAAGGAGCAGTACTTC. Its translation: CASSLSGIMKEQYF.

The rearrangement joins TRBV20-1 to TRBJ1-3; TRBD1 matches at 8 bases. V shed 3 bases and J 0 bases; nucleotides not matched to a gene: 4. This CDR3 spans 15 amino acids. Germline V lookup: CDR1 DFQATT, CDR2 SNEGSKA (reference sequence). CDR3 sequence: CSARGTGGSGNTIYF. The CDR3 bases are TGCAGTGCTAGGGGGACAGGCGGCTCTGGAAACACCATATATTTT.

As concerns this clonotype: A single base separates this from a much larger clone, so it may be a read error. The chain carries TRBV7-9 and TRBJ2-5; 8 bases are shared with TRBD1. The germline V gene has CDR1 SEHNR and CDR2 FQNEAQ (reference sequence). CDR3 length: 15 amino acids. This CDR3 reads CAGSPTGEEGETQYF. In nucleotides, the CDR3 is TGTGCCGGCAGCCCGACAGGGGAAGAGGGAGAGACCCAGTACTTC.

This clonotype turned up a few times. The CDR3 here is CASSYQGAGELFF. DNA of the CDR3: TGCGCCAGCAGTTATCAGGGGGCCGGGGAGCTGTTTTTT. V gene TRBV5-1 combines with J gene TRBJ2-2; 7 bases fit TRBD1. CDR1 is SGHRS, CDR2 YFSETQ, per germline. This CDR3 contains 13 residues. V shed 5 bases and J 6 bases; nucleotides not matched to a gene: 4.

In its sample, this clonotype was seen a few times. V and J are TRBV24-1 and TRBJ2-5; unclear D gene. Trimming removed 5 bases at V and 5 bases at J, with 14 bases between. This CDR3 region has 14 residues. Germline V CDR1 and CDR2: KGHDR, SFDVKD. CDR3 amino acids: CATSGQAKGETQYF. The CDR3 DNA follows: TGTGCCACCAGTGGGCAGGCTAAAGGGGAGACCCAGTACTTC.

The table lists this clonotype with a few counts. The chain employs TRBV5-6 and TRBJ1-2; D unclear. Trimming took off 1 base at V and 7 bases at J, with 5 bases between the two ends. Germline CDR1 reads SGHDT; CDR2 reads YYEEEE. This CDR3 comprises 11 residues. The CDR3 protein is CASSLSTGYTF. In DNA form, the CDR3 reads TGTGCCAGCAGCTTGAGTACTGGCTACACCTTC.

This clonotype was seen a few times. In nucleotides, the CDR3 is TGTGCCAGCAGTGACGGGACTAGCGGCTACAATGAGCAGTTCTTC. The encoded protein is CASSDGTSGYNEQFF. The rearrangement uses TRBV6-5 and TRBJ2-1; 11 nucleotides match TRBD2. Germline V gene sequence: CDR1 MNHEY, CDR2 SVGAGI. The CDR3 extends over 15 amino acids. With 5 bases clipped from V and 3 bases from J, the junction kept 3 bases outside the gene matches.

This clonotype was detected only a few times. The chain links TRBV27 to TRBJ2-1; a possible D gene is TRBD2 (6 bases). The V gene lost 4 bases and the J gene lost 0 bases, with 19 bases spanning the gap. CDR3 length: 18 amino acids. CDR1 and CDR2 from the germline V gene are MNHEY and SMNVEV (reference sequence). CDR3 nucleotides: TGTGCCAGCAGTTGGTCACGGGAGCGGGCGAGCTCCTACAATGAGCAGTTCTTC. Translated, it gives CASSWSRERASSYNEQFF.

This clonotype came up a few times. The CDR3 nucleotides read TGTGCCAGCACCCCCCCGGGACTAGCGGGGGACAATGAGCAGTTCTTC. Its protein product is CASTPPGLAGDNEQFF. The chain combines TRBV12-3 or TRBV12-4 with TRBJ2-1, with 14 nucleotides matching TRBD2. The CDR3 runs to 16 residues. Trimming took 7 bases from V and 5 from J; bases not matched to a gene: 7.

The J gene is TRBJ2-3, the V gene TRBV20-1; possible D gene TRBD2, 6 bases. The CDR3 is 12 residues long. Trimming pared 3 bases from V and 3 bases from J, leaving 7 bases between. Germline assignment: CDR1 DFQATT and CDR2 SNEGSKA (reference sequence). The CDR3 DNA reads as TGCAGTGCTAGGAGCGGGACAGATACGCAGTATTTT. Protein: CSARSGTDTQYF.

This sequence joins TRBV28 and TRBJ1-4; D is possibly TRBD1 (6 bases). This CDR3 has 15 amino acids. V lost 8 bases and J lost 10, with 23 bases in between. Germline V CDR1 and CDR2: MDHEN, SYDVKM. CDR3 residues: CASHYAGALDGKLFF. The CDR3 nucleotides read TGTGCCAGCCATTATGCGGGGGCGCTAGATGGAAAACTGTTTTTT. The variable domain in full, with the rest retrieved from reference TRBV28 and TRBJ1-4, is DVKVTQSSRYLVKRTGEKVFLECVQDMDHENMFWYRQDPGLGLRLIYFSYDVKMKEKGDIPEGYSVSREKKERFSLILESASTNQTSMYLCASHYAGALDGKLFFGSGTQLSVL.

The chain joins TRBV6-1 to TRBJ2-2; D is unresolved. This CDR3 region has 14 residues. Trimming took off 7 bases at V and 1 base at J, with 10 bases between the two ends. Germline CDR1 MNHNS, CDR2 SASEGT. The CDR3, as DNA: TGTGCCAGCAAGATCACCGGGAACACCGGGGAGCTGTTTTTT. Its translation is CASKITGNTGELFF.

A few counts support this clonotype. This chain uses TRBV24-1 with TRBJ2-5; maybe TRBD1 (5 bases). From germline, CDR1 is KGHDR and CDR2 SFDVKD. CDR3 size: 14 residues. V was clipped by 4 bases and J by 2 bases, with 10 bases between them. The chain's CDR3 is CATSEGRGQETQYF. The DNA of the CDR3 is TGTGCCACCAGTGAGGGAAGGGGTCAAGAGACCCAGTACTTC.

In its sample, this clonotype was seen a few times. CDR3 protein: CASRPTAGSSYNEQFF. Written as DNA, the CDR3 is TGCGCCAGCAGGCCAACAGCGGGGAGCTCCTACAATGAGCAGTTCTTC. The chain employs TRBV5-1 and TRBJ2-1, with 7 bases that match TRBD2. The germline V gene has CDR1 SGHRS and CDR2 YFSETQ. The CDR3 is made up of 16 amino acids. J lost 0 bases, V lost 5 bases, and 8 bases had no gene match.

To note about this clonotype: A read error is possible here, since a much larger clone lies one base away. This rearrangement joins TRBV5-1 to TRBJ1-5, with D maybe TRBD1 (5 bases). Germline-derived CDR1 and CDR2 are SGHRS and YFSETQ. The CDR3 loop spans 16 amino acids. In nucleotides, the CDR3 is TGCGCCAACAGCGCGGAGCTCCGGGACGGAGAATGGCCCCAGCATTTT. Its protein product is CANSAELRDGEWPQHF.

This clonotype was recorded once. The V gene is TRBV5-6, the J gene TRBJ2-5, with D hard to call. Deletions cut 4 bases from V and 1 base from J, with 14 bases between. Germline V lookup: CDR1 SGHDT, CDR2 YYEEEE. The CDR3 totals 15 residues. The CDR3: CASSVPRLSQETQYF. In DNA form, the CDR3 reads TGTGCCAGCAGCGTACCCCGACTGAGCCAAGAGACCCAGTACTTC.

This clonotype was seen ten or more times. The chain is built from TRBV6-6 and TRBJ2-7, with D unresolved. Trimming left V 0 bases short and J 5 bases short, with 5 bases between. Germline V gives CDR1 MNHNY, CDR2 SVGAGI (reference sequence). CDR3 length equals 12 residues. CDR3 DNA: TGTGCCAGCAGTTACTCGAGCCACGAGCAGTACTTC. It translates to CASSYSSHEQYF.

This chain links TRBV12-2 with TRBJ2-1; TRBD2 was called by the table and not checked on the DNA. TRBV12-2 represents a pseudogene. The CDR3 consists of 18 residues. The CDR3 loop reads CASRFRTSGQSSYNEQFF. The CDR3 DNA follows: TGTGCAAGTCGCTTCCGGACTAGCGGCCAGAGCTCCTACAATGAGCAGTTCTTC.

V usage is TRBV28 and J usage is TRBJ2-7, with D hard to call. From germline, CDR1 is MDHEN and CDR2 SYDVKM. The V end was cut by 8 bases, the J end by 4 bases, with 12 bases between. This CDR3 spans 12 amino acids. This CDR3 reads CASPRNSYEQYF. In DNA, the CDR3 is TGTGCCAGCCCGAGAAACAGTTACGAGCAGTACTTC.

This clonotype was seen repeatedly, ten times or more. The chain uses TRBV6-5 and TRBJ1-4; 8 bases map to TRBD1. Trimming took 0 bases from V and 3 from J; bases not matched to a gene: 0. Germline CDR1 reads MNHEY; CDR2 reads SVGAGI. The CDR3 is made up of 15 amino acids. The CDR3 coding sequence is TGTGCCAGCAGTTACTCGGGACAGGCTAATGAAAAACTGTTTTTT. Translation: CASSYSGQANEKLFF.

This chain links TRBV12-3 or TRBV12-4 with TRBJ2-4; TRBD2 is a possible D gene (5 bases). This CDR3 spans 16 amino acids. The germline V and J ends were trimmed by 5 bases and 8 bases, with 22 bases remaining between them. CDR3 amino acids: CASSDRPRTLRDIQYF. The CDR3 nucleotides read TGTGCCAGCAGTGACCGTCCCCGGACTCTTAGGGACATTCAGTACTTC.

This clonotype appeared a single time. It may be a read error: a sequence one base away is much more abundant. The J gene is TRBJ1-1, the V gene TRBV5-1; possibly TRBD1 for D (5 bases). This CDR3 region has 14 residues. Germline CDR1 SGHRS, CDR2 YFSETQ. Here the CDR3 DNA reads TGCGCCAGCAGCGGTGGGACCATGAACACTGGAGCTTTCTTT. Its protein is CASSGGTMNTGAFF.

The chain is built from TRBV7-9 and TRBJ2-5; 7 nucleotides align to TRBD2. CDR3 length: 13 amino acids. Germline trimming cut 2 bases from V and 9 bases from J; bases unmatched to any gene: 6. From germline, CDR1 is SEHNR and CDR2 FQNEAQ (reference sequence). For the CDR3, the DNA is TGTGCCAGCAGCTTAAGTATACGGGAGGCCCAGTACTTC. It specifies CASSLSIREAQYF.

The rearrangement links TRBV4-2 to TRBJ1-4, with 8 positions matching TRBD1. This CDR3 spans 16 amino acids. CDR1 and CDR2 from the germline V gene are LGHNA and YNFKEQ. V shed 0 bases and J 3 bases; nucleotides not matched to a gene: 3. CDR3 amino acids: CASSQEQGGSNEKLFF. CDR3 in DNA: TGTGCCAGCAGCCAAGAACAGGGGGGCTCTAATGAAAAACTGTTTTTT.